A selection of T cell receptor beta chains follows, all from one sample in a study of blood T cell repertoires in COVID-19. The method was immunoSEQ multiplex PCR; TCRdb's version includes in-frame clones alone and lacks a portion of them. The data hold around 300,000 clones, with 90% observed a single time. The specimen sequenced was PBMCs or T cells enriched from blood (not recorded which). The source is a woman under 30 with acute COVID-19. Both conserved end residues are part of each CDR3. A D gene is named only where the DNA matches it firmly. Clone size is shown for a subset of rows, as once, few, many or a class of expanded clone.

v_gene	abundance	j_gene	d_gene	CDR3aa	CDR3nt
TRBV19	NA	TRBJ1-5	NA	CASSGPRGYSQPQHF	TGTGCCAGTAGCGGACCGCGGGGGTATAGTCAGCCCCAGCATTTT
TRBV11-3	NA	TRBJ1-1	NA	CASSLNRDTEAFF	TGTGCCAGCAGCTTAAACAGGGACACTGAAGCTTTCTTT
TRBV18	NA	TRBJ1-2	NA	CASSPVRSSDGYTF	TGTGCCAGCTCACCGGTCCGGAGTAGCGATGGCTACACCTTC
TRBV19	NA	TRBJ1-5	NA	CASRWDWGGGQPQHF	TGTGCCAGTAGATGGGATTGGGGAGGCGGACAGCCCCAGCATTTT
TRBV9	many	TRBJ2-7	TRBD2	CASGTSSHEQYF	TGTGCCAGCGGGACTAGTAGCCACGAGCAGTACTTC
TRBV21-1	NA	TRBJ2-2	NA	CASRAPLAGVAAGELFF	TGTGCCAGCAGGGCACCACTAGCGGGAGTTGCGGCCGGGGAGCTGTTTTTT
TRBV11-2	NA	TRBJ1-4	NA	CASSTRVTNEKLFF	TGTGCCAGCAGCACCAGGGTGACTAATGAAAAACTGTTTTTT
TRBV7-2	few	TRBJ1-1	NA	CASRTGNSPEAFF	TGTGCCAGCAGGACGGGGAATAGTCCTGAAGCTTTCTTT
TRBV30	once	TRBJ1-3	NA	CAWSVAGGTGNTIYF	TGTGCCTGGAGTGTTGCGGGGGGTACGGGAAACACCATATATTTT
TRBV12-5	once	TRBJ2-7	TRBD1	CASGFRGLGGQGYEQYF	TGTGCTAGTGGTTTTCGCGGTTTGGGGGGACAGGGATACGAGCAGTACTTC
TRBV6-4	once	TRBJ2-1	NA	CASSPYPTIAVYEQFF	TGTGCCAGCAGTCCCTATCCGACGATAGCAGTCTATGAGCAGTTCTTC
TRBV15	NA	TRBJ1-5	TRBD1	CATSTPVLAGGFGNQPQHF	TGTGCCACCTCTACTCCCGTTTTGGCAGGGGGGTTCGGCAATCAGCCCCAGCATTTT
TRBV5-1	once	TRBJ2-1	TRBD2	CASSAVAGSYNEQFF	TGCGCCAGCAGTGCGGTAGCGGGAAGTTACAATGAGCAGTTCTTC
TRBV29-1	NA	TRBJ2-1	TRBD2	CSVERLADNEQFF	TGCAGCGTTGAACGTCTAGCGGACAATGAGCAGTTCTTC
TRBV3-1/TRBV3-2	NA	TRBJ1-3	NA	CASSQFREAGNTIYF	TGTGCCAGCAGCCAATTCAGGGAGGCTGGAAACACCATATATTTT
TRBV27	many	TRBJ2-7	TRBD2	CASSLSREPDEQYF	TGTGCCAGCAGTCTCTCGCGGGAGCCCGACGAGCAGTACTTC
TRBV18	NA	TRBJ2-1	NA	CASSPPVKRDEQFF	TGTGCCAGCTCACCACCGGTCAAGCGGGATGAGCAGTTCTTC
TRBV3-1/TRBV3-2	NA	TRBJ2-7	TRBD2	CASSHLRDYYEQYF	TGTGCCAGCAGCCACCTCCGGGACTACTACGAGCAGTACTTC
TRBV5-6	NA	TRBJ2-5	TRBD1	CASSSGTGGSETQYF	TGTGCCAGCAGCTCCGGGACAGGGGGTTCAGAGACCCAGTACTTC
TRBV7-2	NA	TRBJ2-7	NA	CASSLGRSGAEQYF	TGTGCCAGCAGCCTAGGGCGGTCCGGCGCCGAGCAGTACTTC
TRBV4-3	NA	TRBJ2-1	TRBD2	CASSQEQPLAGEGLFYEQFF	TGCGCCAGCAGCCAAGAGCAACCCCTAGCGGGAGAGGGGCTATTTTATGAGCAGTTCTTC
TRBV13	few	TRBJ2-3	TRBD2	CASSLPAGGPNTQYF	TGTGCCAGCAGCTTACCAGCGGGAGGGCCAAATACGCAGTATTTT
TRBV25-1	once	TRBJ2-1	TRBD2	CASSPITASGGNEQFF	TGTGCCAGCAGCCCTATTACGGCTAGCGGTGGTAATGAGCAGTTCTTC
TRBV19	NA	TRBJ2-2	NA	CASNIIMNTGELFF	TGTGCCAGTAACATTATTATGAACACCGGGGAGCTGTTTTTT
TRBV28	NA	TRBJ1-2	NA	CASSLGSTGNYGYTF	TGTGCCAGCAGTTTAGGTAGTACAGGGAACTATGGCTACACCTTC
TRBV7-9	NA	TRBJ2-7	TRBD1	CASSLGTGRSYEQYF	TGTGCCAGCAGCCTAGGGACAGGTCGTTCCTACGAGCAGTACTTC
TRBV15	NA	TRBJ1-4	TRBD1	CATSEDRVRKLFF	TGTGCCACCAGCGAGGACAGGGTGCGGAAACTGTTTTTT
TRBV29-1	NA	TRBJ2-7	TRBD2	CSVRASGIHEQYF	TGCAGCGTTCGGGCTAGCGGGATCCACGAGCAGTACTTC
TRBV9	NA	TRBJ2-5	TRBD2	CASSAAGTSGLDQETQYF	TGTGCCAGCAGCGCCGCCGGGACTAGCGGACTCGACCAAGAGACCCAGTACTTC
TRBV5-8	NA	TRBJ2-3	TRBD2	CASSLAGRDTQYF	TGTGCCAGCAGCTTGGCCGGGAGGGATACGCAGTATTTT
TRBV27	once	TRBJ1-5	NA	CASSLFRGPNQPQHF	TGTGCCAGCAGTTTATTTCGGGGTCCCAATCAGCCCCAGCATTTT
TRBV5-6	NA	TRBJ1-3	TRBD1	CATWAQGAYGNTIYF	TGTGCCACATGGGCCCAGGGGGCTTATGGAAACACCATATATTTT
TRBV5-1	NA	TRBJ2-3	NA	CASSLGWTSSTDTQYF	TGCGCCAGCAGCTTGGGTTGGACTTCGAGCACAGATACGCAGTATTTT
TRBV6-5	NA	TRBJ2-7	NA	CASGTGEQYF	TGTGCCAGCGGCACGGGAGAGCAGTACTTC
TRBV14	NA	TRBJ2-4	TRBD1	CASSQTTGTLTRGGLAKNIQYF	TGTGCCAGCAGCCAAACCACCGGGACCTTAACTAGAGGGGGCCTAGCCAAAAACATTCAGTACTTC
TRBV7-9	NA	TRBJ2-7	NA	CASSPGGLEQYF	TGTGCCAGCAGCCCCGGTGGGCTAGAGCAGTACTTC
TRBV23-1	NA	TRBJ2-3	NA	CASSRIGGARTDTQYF	TGCGCCAGCAGTCGAATCGGAGGGGCGCGAACAGATACGCAGTATTTT
TRBV4-2	NA	TRBJ1-2	NA	CASRQSDRLSNYGYTF	TGTGCCAGCAGACAAAGTGACCGACTGTCTAACTATGGCTACACCTTC
TRBV2	NA	TRBJ2-2	NA	CASSGHPANTGELFF	TGTGCCAGCAGTGGTCATCCGGCGAACACCGGGGAGCTGTTTTTT
TRBV28	NA	TRBJ2-3	NA	CASSSGADTQYF	TGTGCCAGCAGTTCGGGGGCAGATACGCAGTATTTT
TRBV11-2	NA	TRBJ2-7	NA	CASSRNLGQPSYEQYF	TGTGCCAGCAGCCGAAATTTAGGACAGCCGTCCTACGAGCAGTACTTC
TRBV6-5	NA	TRBJ1-1	NA	CASTTSAAGSSEAFF	TGTGCCAGCACCACGTCTGCCGCAGGGTCATCTGAAGCTTTCTTT
TRBV28	NA	TRBJ2-4	NA	CASRGGAAGKNIQYF	TGTGCCAGCAGAGGGGGGGCTGCAGGGAAAAACATTCAGTACTTC
TRBV24-1	few	TRBJ1-5	NA	CATSGGGVGTQPQHF	TGTGCCACCAGCGGTGGAGGGGTAGGGACTCAGCCCCAGCATTTT
TRBV11-2	NA	TRBJ1-1	TRBD1	CASRQRGTGTEAFF	TGTGCCAGCAGACAGAGAGGGACAGGGACTGAAGCTTTCTTT
TRBV7-2	NA	TRBJ1-4	TRBD1	CASSLDRGWEKLFF	TGTGCCAGCAGCTTAGACAGGGGATGGGAAAAACTGTTTTTT
TRBV11-2	NA	TRBJ2-5	NA	CASSFSGIQETQYF	TGTGCCAGCAGCTTTTCAGGAATTCAAGAGACCCAGTACTTC
TRBV27	NA	TRBJ2-7	TRBD2	CASSLGSGSVEQYF	TGTGCCAGCAGTTTGGGTAGCGGGAGCGTCGAGCAGTACTTC
TRBV11-2	once	TRBJ1-2	NA	CASSLGGIDYGYTF	TGTGCCAGCAGCTTAGGCGGGATCGACTATGGCTACACCTTC
TRBV25-1	NA	TRBJ1-2	NA	CASSDWQAGYGYTF	TGTGCCAGCAGTGATTGGCAGGCCGGCTATGGCTACACCTTC
TRBV6-5	NA	TRBJ2-7	NA	CAVIQPPHYEQYF	TGTGCCGTCATACAGCCACCGCACTACGAGCAGTACTTC